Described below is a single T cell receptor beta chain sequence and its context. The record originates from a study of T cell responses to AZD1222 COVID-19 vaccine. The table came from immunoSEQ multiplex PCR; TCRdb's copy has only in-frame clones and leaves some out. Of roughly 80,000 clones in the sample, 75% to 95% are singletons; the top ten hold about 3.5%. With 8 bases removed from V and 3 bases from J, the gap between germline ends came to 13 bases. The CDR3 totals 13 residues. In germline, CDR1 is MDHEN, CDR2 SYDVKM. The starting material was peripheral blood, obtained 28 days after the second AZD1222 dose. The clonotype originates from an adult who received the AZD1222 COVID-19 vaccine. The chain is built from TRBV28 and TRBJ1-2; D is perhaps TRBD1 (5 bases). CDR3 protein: CASLKTGDYGYTF. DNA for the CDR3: TGTGCCAGCCTTAAAACAGGTGACTATGGCTACACCTTC.